This is a list of T cell receptor beta chains from one sample in a study of blood T cell repertoires in COVID-19. Only in-frame clones appear in the TCRdb table, and some are missing; sequencing was by immunoSEQ multiplex PCR. The sample includes hundreds of thousands of clones, 75% to 85% of them seen just once. Sequences were obtained from peripheral blood. The receptors were gathered from a woman of 80 years or more with COVID-19, enrolled during active disease. The conserved cysteine and the conserved F or W are not part of the CDR3 here. Fields, in order: CDR3 length, V gene, J gene, CDR3 protein.

11	TRBV5-1	TRBJ2-5	ASKLAGIQTQY
14	TRBV7-9	TRBJ2-5	ASSTGRLAGAPVQY
13	TRBV3-1/TRBV3-2	TRBJ1-2	ASSQNSAGIYGYT
15	TRBV18	TRBJ2-2	ASSPPLPGTNTGELF
11	TRBV7-6	TRBJ2-7	ASSSIRGNEQY
12	TRBV4-1	TRBJ1-2	ASSQGENPYGYT
14	TRBV7-8	TRBJ2-3	ASSAQGLNNAGTQY
14	TRBV10-3	TRBJ1-6	AISENTGTGDSPLH
13	TRBV7-3	TRBJ1-2	ASSLLGGRNYGYT
13	TRBV24-1	TRBJ2-1	ATSRGHTGQDEQF
11	TRBV5-4	TRBJ1-5	ASSASRDQPQH
13	TRBV7-9	TRBJ2-7	ASSPTRGAMNEQY
13	TRBV7-2	TRBJ2-3	ASSSTRYHSDTQY
11	TRBV3-1/TRBV3-2	TRBJ1-3	ASSRGRGNTIY
15	TRBV2	TRBJ2-2	ASSPPRLTIRTGELF
11	TRBV5-1	TRBJ1-4	ASSFVTGEKLF
15	TRBV11-2	TRBJ2-6	ASTAWGGSSGANVLT
16	TRBV7-6	TRBJ2-6	ASSLGRGGFAGANVLT
13	TRBV28	TRBJ1-4	ASSITWGQGKKLF
12	TRBV2	TRBJ2-5	ASSDSGIRETQY
12	TRBV9	TRBJ2-1	ASSVGDSLNEQF
12	TRBV6-5	TRBJ2-7	ASSYSGTGYAQY
13	TRBV7-2	TRBJ2-7	ASSLGPAGAYEQY
11	TRBV28	TRBJ2-7	ASSQRLGNEQY
10	TRBV30	TRBJ1-1	AWSVFRTSAF
14	TRBV18	TRBJ2-2	ASSLLQGPDTGELF
14	TRBV6-2/TRBV6-3	TRBJ1-2	ASSYFGQKLNYGYT
12	TRBV18	TRBJ1-4	ASSRSGANEKLF
13	TRBV11-2	TRBJ2-1	ASKTGQISYNEQF
13	TRBV7-2	TRBJ1-4	ASSLVGGTNEKLF
15	TRBV4-1	TRBJ1-2	ASSQDRGNGFGTGYT
12	TRBV7-9	TRBJ2-1	ASSFEGGVKEQF
13	TRBV27	TRBJ2-7	ASSLESDSVGEQY
13	TRBV7-8	TRBJ2-7	ASSLVADSSYEQY
11	TRBV2	TRBJ2-5	ASSGGTKETQY
16	TRBV3-1/TRBV3-2	TRBJ2-5	ASSQDLLAGGQRETQY
14	TRBV6-2/TRBV6-3	TRBJ2-1	ASSYGGRVSYNEQF
13	TRBV7-2	TRBJ2-1	ASSPAFGSFSEQF
15	TRBV7-9	TRBJ2-2	ASSLTAPQGHTGELF
14	TRBV3-1/TRBV3-2	TRBJ2-2	ASSQPTGTGTGELF
14	TRBV5-1	TRBJ1-3	ASSLGGAPSGNTIY
14	TRBV2	TRBJ1-1	ASSRTGQGFNTEAF
11	TRBV12-3/TRBV12-4	TRBJ2-5	ASRQGAGETQY
14	TRBV27	TRBJ2-2	ASGRGRQGGTGELF
12	TRBV10-3	TRBJ2-1	AISDLAGLSEQF
11	TRBV7-2	TRBJ1-2	ASSRDRGIGYT
15	TRBV5-1	TRBJ1-3	ASSLDRAQLSGNTIY
11	TRBV5-1	TRBJ2-1	ASRPARGYEQF
14	TRBV11-2	TRBJ1-1	ASSFSRQRMNTEAF